Listed below are T cell receptor beta chains from one sample, sequenced in a study of T cell responses to AZD1222 COVID-19 vaccine. The protocol was immunoSEQ multiplex PCR, while the TCRdb copy is restricted to in-frame clones and leaves out a portion. In the table there are about 120,000 clones, approximately 85% of which are singletons. This sample comprised peripheral blood, obtained on day 0 of AZD1222 vaccination. The source of these receptors is an adult in good health. Each CDR3 is given with its conserved first and last residue. Clone size is not always given. Where it is, it says once, few, many or a class for expanded clones.

abundance: .; len: 14; v_gene: TRBV19; CDR3aa: CASSTSGGLVPQHF
abundance: medium-sized; len: 14; v_gene: TRBV3-1/TRBV3-2; CDR3aa: CASSQTYSGNTIYF
abundance: .; len: 13; v_gene: TRBV5-1; CDR3aa: CASSSDLNNEQFF
abundance: few; len: 16; v_gene: TRBV11-2; CDR3aa: CASSAGVVLDSYEQYF
abundance: .; len: 11; v_gene: TRBV12-3/TRBV12-4; CDR3aa: CASSLNRGVYF
abundance: .; len: 15; v_gene: TRBV28; CDR3aa: CASSSYNRARGVQHF
abundance: .; len: 16; v_gene: TRBV7-2; CDR3aa: CASSLEAGGFYNEQFF
abundance: .; len: 12; v_gene: TRBV24-1; CDR3aa: CATSDPNYEQYF
abundance: few; len: 12; v_gene: TRBV30; CDR3aa: CAWSPGEETQYF
abundance: .; len: 16; v_gene: TRBV11-2; CDR3aa: CASSFYTGTFGNEQFF
abundance: .; len: 15; v_gene: TRBV28; CDR3aa: CASSSAAGRGFEQYF
abundance: once; len: 14; v_gene: TRBV7-2; CDR3aa: CASSLGQGAKKLFF
abundance: .; len: 17; v_gene: TRBV28; CDR3aa: CASSFSGPTSGNYGYTF
abundance: few; len: 18; v_gene: TRBV6-6; CDR3aa: CASSPDYPRGDLVNEQFF
abundance: .; len: 15; v_gene: TRBV7-2; CDR3aa: CASSLEAVPDSPLHF
abundance: .; len: 12; v_gene: TRBV3-1/TRBV3-2; CDR3aa: CASSQAGLAWFF
abundance: .; len: 14; v_gene: TRBV9; CDR3aa: CASSVDVGNYGYTF
abundance: .; len: 15; v_gene: TRBV3-1/TRBV3-2; CDR3aa: CASSQMLAGINEQFF
abundance: .; len: 15; v_gene: TRBV7-8; CDR3aa: CASQTERSSSHEQFF
abundance: .; len: 13; v_gene: TRBV27; CDR3aa: CASSLSYQETQYF
abundance: .; len: 12; v_gene: TRBV12-3/TRBV12-4; CDR3aa: CASSPQDTEAFF
abundance: few; len: 17; v_gene: TRBV30; CDR3aa: CAWSSDTLLYSNQPQHF
abundance: few; len: 12; v_gene: TRBV11-2; CDR3aa: CASSLERYEQFF
abundance: .; len: 13; v_gene: TRBV19; CDR3aa: CASSRDRGYGYTF
abundance: .; len: 16; v_gene: TRBV5-5; CDR3aa: CASTSPMAKSRDTIYF
abundance: .; len: 17; v_gene: TRBV7-6; CDR3aa: CASSLALSGTAYEKLFF
abundance: .; len: 14; v_gene: TRBV7-9; CDR3aa: CASSFTGTLREQFF
abundance: .; len: 15; v_gene: TRBV5-5; CDR3aa: CASSLEPTGIRGYTF
abundance: once; len: 15; v_gene: TRBV6-5; CDR3aa: CASSYSPGQGYGYTF
abundance: .; len: 16; v_gene: TRBV5-4; CDR3aa: CASSLAEEQVWNEQFF